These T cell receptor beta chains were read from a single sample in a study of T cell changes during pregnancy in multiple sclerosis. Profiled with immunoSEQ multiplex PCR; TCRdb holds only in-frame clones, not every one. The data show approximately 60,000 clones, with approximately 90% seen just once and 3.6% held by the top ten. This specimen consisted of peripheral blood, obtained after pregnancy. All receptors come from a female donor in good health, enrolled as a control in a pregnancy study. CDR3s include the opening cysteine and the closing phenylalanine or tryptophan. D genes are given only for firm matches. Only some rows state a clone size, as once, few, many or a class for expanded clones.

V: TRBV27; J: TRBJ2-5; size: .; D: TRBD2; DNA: TGTGCCAGCAGTACTTTCGGGGGGGAGACCCAGTACTTC; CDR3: CASSTFGGETQYF
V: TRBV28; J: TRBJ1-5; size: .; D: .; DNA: TGTGCCAGCAAATCGGATCAGCCCCAGCATTTT; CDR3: CASKSDQPQHF
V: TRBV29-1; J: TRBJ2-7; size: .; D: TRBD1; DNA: TGCAGCGTTGAAGTCCCGGGACAGGTCTCCTACGAGCAGTACTTC; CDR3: CSVEVPGQVSYEQYF
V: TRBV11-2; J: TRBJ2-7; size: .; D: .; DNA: TGTGCCAGCAGCTTAAGGACATGGAGCTCCTACGAGCAGTACTTC; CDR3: CASSLRTWSSYEQYF
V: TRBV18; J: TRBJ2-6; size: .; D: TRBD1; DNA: TGTGCCAGCTCACCAATCGGGACAGGCCTCTCTGGGGCCAACGTCCTGACTTTC; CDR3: CASSPIGTGLSGANVLTF
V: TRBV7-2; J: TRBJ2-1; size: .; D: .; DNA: TGTGCCAGCAGCTCGGCGGGGCTGGGGTACAATGAGCAGTTCTTC; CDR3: CASSSAGLGYNEQFF
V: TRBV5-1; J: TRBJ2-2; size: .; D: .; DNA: TGCGCCAGCAGCCCCCTTGGGCAGGCCTCGACCACCGGGGAGCTGTTTTTT; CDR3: CASSPLGQASTTGELFF
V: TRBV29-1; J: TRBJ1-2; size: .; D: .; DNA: TGCAGCGTTGAGAGCAACTATGGCTACACCTTC; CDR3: CSVESNYGYTF
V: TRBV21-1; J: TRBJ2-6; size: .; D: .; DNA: TGTGCCATTACAGGGTCCGCCCGCTCTGGGGCCAACGTCCTGACTTTC; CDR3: CAITGSARSGANVLTF
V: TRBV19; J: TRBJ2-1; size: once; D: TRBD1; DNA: TGTGCCAGTAGTTTGAACCGGGACAGGCCCTACAATGAGCAGTTCTTC; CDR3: CASSLNRDRPYNEQFF
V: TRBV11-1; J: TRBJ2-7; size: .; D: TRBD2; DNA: TGTGCCAGCAGCTTAGGGGCTAGCGGGACCGAGCAGTACTTC; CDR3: CASSLGASGTEQYF
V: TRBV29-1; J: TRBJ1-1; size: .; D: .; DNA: TGCAGCGTTGGGGCGGCAGGGGTCATCATGAACACTGAAGCTTTCTTT; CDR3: CSVGAAGVIMNTEAFF
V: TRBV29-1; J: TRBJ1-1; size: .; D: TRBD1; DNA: TGCAGCGGGGGGACAGGGCATATAGTCGCTGAAGCTTTCTTT; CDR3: CSGGTGHIVAEAFF
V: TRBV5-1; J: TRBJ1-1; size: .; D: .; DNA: TGCGCCAGCAGCTTGGGGGCACCGAACACTGAAGCTTTCTTT; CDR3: CASSLGAPNTEAFF